What follows are 29 T cell receptor beta chains derived from one specimen sequenced in a study of blood T cell repertoires in COVID-19. Sequenced by immunoSEQ multiplex PCR; TCRdb stores in-frame clones only, minus some. The table has around 90,000 clones, about 92% seen once. What was sequenced was peripheral blood. These receptors were collected from a woman aged 60-75 years with active COVID-19.

This clone has a handful of counts. The chain couples TRBV7-9 to TRBJ1-5; possibly TRBD1 for D (6 bases). CDR1 is SEHNR and CDR2 is FQNEAQ in the germline V gene (reference sequence). V lost 5 bases and J lost 7, with 18 bases in between. The CDR3 extends over 15 amino acids. Here the CDR3 DNA reads TGTGCCAGCAGCCTCTCAGGGGCCTCTGGGCAGCCCCAGCATTTT. Its protein product is CASSLSGASGQPQHF. Supplemented by reference TRBV7-9 and TRBJ1-5, the full variable domain reads DTGVSQNPRHKITKRGQNVTFRCDPISEHNRLYWYRQTLGQGPEFLTYFQNEAQLEKSRLLSDRFSAERPKGSFSTLEIQRTEQGDSAMYLCASSLSGASGQPQHFGDGTRLSIL.

The chain combines TRBV28 with TRBJ2-7; the D is unclear. The V end lost 2 bases, the J end lost 9 bases, and 11 bases lay between the germline ends. The length of the CDR3 is 12 residues. Germline V gives CDR1 MDHEN, CDR2 SYDVKM. The chain's CDR3 is CASSLTRQLQYF. The CDR3, as DNA: TGTGCCAGCAGTTTAACGCGGCAATTGCAGTACTTC. The full variable domain, completed using reference TRBV28 and TRBJ2-7, is DVKVTQSSRYLVKRTGEKVFLECVQDMDHENMFWYRQDPGLGLRLIYFSYDVKMKEKGDIPEGYSVSREKKERFSLILESASTNQTSMYLCASSLTRQLQYFGPGTRLTVT.

This rearrangement joins TRBV7-9 to TRBJ2-7; 9 positions match TRBD1. V was clipped by 4 bases and J by 3 bases; unmatched bases: 4. This CDR3 contains 14 residues. Germline values: CDR1 SEHNR, CDR2 FQNEAQ (reference sequence). CDR3 in DNA: TGTGCCAGCAGCTCCTGGACAGGGGACTACGAGCAGTACTTC. The encoded protein is CASSSWTGDYEQYF. The whole variable domain, filled in from reference TRBV7-9 and TRBJ2-7, reads DTGVSQNPRHKITKRGQNVTFRCDPISEHNRLYWYRQTLGQGPEFLTYFQNEAQLEKSRLLSDRFSAERPKGSFSTLEIQRTEQGDSAMYLCASSSWTGDYEQYFGPGTRLTVT.

V is TRBV5-4 and J is TRBJ1-4, with 7 bases lining up with TRBD1. Trimming at V came to 5 bases and at J to 8 bases, leaving 9 bases not matched to a gene. Germline V gene data show CDR1 as SGHNT and CDR2 as YYREEE (reference sequence). The CDR3 loop spans 14 amino acids. The CDR3 protein is CASSLTGVGEKLFF. The CDR3 DNA follows: TGTGCCAGCAGTCTCACAGGGGTAGGCGAAAAACTGTTTTTT.

This chain connects TRBV2 to TRBJ2-1, with D perhaps matching TRBD1 (6 bases). Trimming took 0 bases from V and 10 from J, leaving 10 bases between them. CDR3 length: 13 residues. CDR1 is SNHLY, CDR2 FYNNEI, per germline. The CDR3 sequence: CASSEASRGEQFF. The CDR3 coding sequence is TGTGCCAGCAGTGAAGCTTCCAGGGGCGAGCAGTTCTTC.

This clone has just a few counts. The chain employs TRBV6-6 and TRBJ1-5; 10 positions agree with TRBD1. The ends lost 2 bases at V and 6 bases at J; junction bases unmatched: 7. Germline V gene sequence: CDR1 MNHNY, CDR2 SVGAGI (reference sequence). This CDR3 has 16 amino acids. In DNA, the CDR3 is TGTGCCAGCAGTTACCCTCCGGGACAGGGGAGTCAGCCCCAGCATTTT. This sequence encodes CASSYPPGQGSQPQHF.

The gene calls are TRBV3-1 (or the pseudogene TRBV3-2) and TRBJ1-1; 7 bases line up with TRBD1. Trimming removed 3 bases from V and 8 bases from J; junction bases left unmatched: 9. The CDR3 is 14 residues long. Germline V gene sequence: CDR1 LGHDT, CDR2 YNNKEL (reference sequence). The CDR3 nucleotides read TGTGCCAGCAGCCACCGACAGGGTCATGAGGAAGCTTTCTTT. Its protein is CASSHRQGHEEAFF.

The rearrangement uses TRBV7-2 and TRBJ2-5; 14 nucleotides line up with TRBD2. The end of the DNA is better explained by TRBJ2-7, so the J call may be wrong. CDR3 size: 16 residues. Germline lookup yields CDR1 SGHTA and CDR2 FQGNSA. The CDR3 reads CASSSRLAGGSYEQYF. For the CDR3, the DNA is TGTGCCAGCAGCTCCCGACTAGCGGGGGGGTCCTACGAGCAGTACTTC.

This clone was counted a single time. The chain couples TRBV6-1 to TRBJ1-2; TRBD1 matches 12 bases. Germline-derived CDR1 and CDR2 are MNHNS and SASEGT. This CDR3 has 16 residues. J was trimmed by 2 bases and V by 3 bases; bases with no gene match: 4. The CDR3, as DNA: TGTGCCAGCAGTGAGTACGGGACAGGGGGCAACTATGGCTACACCTTC. Protein: CASSEYGTGGNYGYTF.

The sample holds a few counts of this clone. The gene calls are TRBV5-6 and TRBJ1-1; D is uncertain. Germline assignment: CDR1 SGHDT and CDR2 YYEEEE. The CDR3 extends over 13 amino acids. Trimming left V 5 bases short and J 5 bases short, with 13 bases between. The CDR3 reads CASRQAASTEAFF. The DNA for the CDR3 is TGTGCCAGCAGGCAGGCTGCTTCGACTGAAGCTTTCTTT.

Note on this clone: Other DNA sequences of this sample code for an identical CDR3. The chain's CDR3 is CASSESPTSTDTQYF. CDR3 DNA sequence: TGCGCCAGCAGTGAGTCTCCCACTAGCACAGATACGCAGTATTTT. The chain uses TRBV10-2 and TRBJ2-3; no definite D call. V was clipped by 0 bases and J by 0 bases, with 7 bases between them. The CDR3 totals 15 residues. The germline CDR1 and CDR2 sequences are WSHSY and SAAADI.

This CDR3 reads CASSPNPGTGDGYTF. The CDR3 DNA sequence: TGTGCCAGCAGCCCGAACCCCGGGACAGGGGATGGCTACACCTTC. The V call is TRBV9, the J call TRBJ1-2; 10 bases are a match to TRBD1. The CDR3 consists of 15 residues. Germline V gene data show CDR1 as SGDLS and CDR2 as YYNGEE. J was trimmed by 6 bases and V by 4 bases; bases with no gene match: 9.

V gene TRBV7-9 combines with J gene TRBJ2-1; 9 nucleotides align to TRBD2. The germline V gene encodes CDR1 SEHNR and CDR2 FQNEAQ (reference sequence). The length of the CDR3 is 15 residues. V lost 2 bases, J lost 7 bases, and 6 bases stayed unmatched. DNA of the CDR3: TGTGCCAGCAGCTTAAGGGCGGGAGGGTCAAATGAGCAGTTCTTC. Its translation is CASSLRAGGSNEQFF.

This chain uses TRBV6-2 or TRBV6-3 with TRBJ1-2, with 7 nucleotides matching TRBD1. The CDR3 extends over 15 amino acids. Trimming took 2 bases from V and 2 from J; bases not matched to a gene: 5. The germline CDR1 and CDR2 sequences are MNHEY and SVGEGT. Here the CDR3 DNA reads TGTGCCAGCAGTTACCCTCGAGGGGGCAACTATGGCTACACCTTC. Protein product: CASSYPRGGNYGYTF.

The chain joins TRBV19 to TRBJ2-1, with TRBD2 matching over 9 bases. With 5 bases clipped from V and 0 bases from J, the junction kept 8 bases outside the gene matches. Germline CDR1 is LNHDA and CDR2 is SQIVND (reference sequence). CDR3 size: 17 residues. The CDR3 loop reads CASSSRTSASSYNEQFF. CDR3 DNA sequence: TGTGCCAGTAGTTCCCGGACTAGCGCGAGCTCCTACAATGAGCAGTTCTTC.

The genes are TRBV5-4 and TRBJ1-6; D not resolved. The CDR3 spans 13 residues. Germline CDR1 is SGHNT and CDR2 is YYREEE (reference sequence). V was clipped by 8 bases and J by 9 bases, with 15 bases between them. The CDR3, as DNA: TGTGCCAGTACTCGGGGAGGTGGTTCACCCCTCCACTTT. Translation gives CASTRGGGSPLHF.

This clone occurred once. This rearrangement joins TRBV19 to TRBJ1-4, with D tentatively TRBD1 (6 bases). Trimming took off 3 bases at V and 0 bases at J, with 8 bases between the two ends. The CDR3 contains 15 residues. Looked up from germline, CDR1 is LNHDA and CDR2 is SQIVND (reference sequence). CDR3 in amino acids: CASSISGATNEKLFF. The CDR3 DNA sequence: TGTGCCAGTAGTATCTCAGGGGCAACTAATGAAAAACTGTTTTTT.

The chain couples TRBV5-4 to TRBJ2-1; D gene unclear. The V gene lost 0 bases and the J gene lost 4 bases, with 11 bases spanning the gap. The CDR3 covers 15 residues. From germline, CDR1 is SGHNT and CDR2 YYREEE (reference sequence). The CDR3 loop reads CASSLGSVAYNEQFF. DNA for the CDR3: TGTGCCAGCAGCTTGGGGTCAGTAGCATACAATGAGCAGTTCTTC.

This clone has just a few counts. This sample includes further DNA sequences coding for the same CDR3. The chain joins TRBV15 to TRBJ1-1; D is undetermined. The CDR3 covers 12 residues. Trimming cost V 0 bases and J 4 bases, with 3 bases left between them. Germline V lookup: CDR1 LNHNV, CDR2 YYDKDF (reference sequence). CDR3 residues: CATSRDITEAFF. The CDR3 nucleotides are TGTGCCACCAGCAGAGATATCACTGAAGCTTTCTTT.

The gene calls are TRBV11-3 and TRBJ2-7, with 7 positions matching TRBD2. The V and J ends lost 0 bases and 3 bases, in that order; junction bases with no gene match: 5. The V gene's germline CDR1 is SGHNT and CDR2 YENEEA. This CDR3 spans 15 amino acids. The CDR3 sequence: CASSLEASGYYEQYF. The CDR3 DNA sequence: TGTGCCAGCAGCTTAGAGGCTAGCGGATACTACGAGCAGTACTTC.

This CDR3 reads CASSLVWGEGDEQFF. The DNA of the CDR3 is TGTGCCAGCAGCTTAGTCTGGGGGGAAGGCGATGAGCAGTTCTTC. V gene TRBV7-9 combines with J gene TRBJ2-1, with a weak D call TRBD2 (6 bases). Germline loops: CDR1 SEHNR, CDR2 FQNEAQ (reference sequence). Trimming left V 1 base short and J 8 bases short, with 15 bases between. CDR3 length equals 15 residues.

This sequence joins TRBV5-6 and TRBJ2-7, with a weak D call TRBD1 (7 bases). Germline-derived CDR1 and CDR2 are SGHDT and YYEEEE. Trimming left V 4 bases short and J 3 bases short, with 14 bases between. The CDR3 is 14 amino acids. Here the CDR3 DNA reads TGTGCCAGCAGCGGCGGGACAGTTGGCTACGAGCAGTACTTC. Translated: CASSGGTVGYEQYF.

The genes are TRBV11-3 and TRBJ2-1, with D uncertain. The CDR3 consists of 13 residues. Germline V gene lookup returns CDR1 SGHNT and CDR2 YENEEA. V gave up 5 bases and J gave up 8 bases, with 13 bases separating them. The CDR3 here is CASSAMAAHEQFF. The CDR3 DNA sequence: TGTGCCAGCAGCGCCATGGCAGCGCATGAGCAGTTCTTC.

The V gene is TRBV27, the J gene TRBJ1-5, with TRBD1 matching 12 bases. Unmatched junction bases numbered 14, after V lost 5 bases and J lost 6 bases. This CDR3 comprises 18 residues. CDR1 is MNHEY and CDR2 is SMNVEV in the germline V gene (reference sequence). The CDR3 region has the DNA TGTGCCAGCAGTCTAACCGGGACAGGGGGCGCGTGGGGTCAGCCCCAGCATTTT. Amino acid sequence: CASSLTGTGGAWGQPQHF.

The V call is TRBV19, the J call TRBJ2-3, with D possibly being TRBD1 (6 bases). The germline V and J ends were trimmed by 5 bases and 6 bases, with 15 bases remaining between them. The germline V gene has CDR1 LNHDA and CDR2 SQIVND (reference sequence). This CDR3 spans 14 amino acids. In DNA form, the CDR3 reads TGTGCCAGTAGTGACCAGGGGATTGCGGATACGCAGTATTTT. This codes for CASSDQGIADTQYF.

The chain has TRBV15 and TRBJ2-6; no definite D call. This CDR3 has 13 residues. Trimming cost V 8 bases and J 3 bases, with 8 bases left between them. From germline, CDR1 is LNHNV and CDR2 YYDKDF (reference sequence). CDR3 residues: CATRSSGANVLTF. For the CDR3, the DNA is TGTGCCACCCGCTCCAGTGGGGCCAACGTCCTGACTTTC.

The CDR3 spells CATSGQGGTYGYTF. The CDR3 region has the DNA TGTGCCACCTCGGGACAGGGGGGAACCTATGGCTACACCTTC. V is TRBV19 and J is TRBJ1-2; TRBD1 agrees at 11 bases. The CDR3 length is 14 residues. Losses at the gene ends were 10 bases for V and 4 bases for J; bases not matched to a gene: 8. Germline loops: CDR1 LNHDA, CDR2 SQIVND (reference sequence).

This chain links TRBV6-5 with TRBJ2-3, with 8 bases lining up with TRBD1. The CDR3 length is 15 residues. V lost 6 bases and J lost 6; bases outside the gene matches: 11. Per germline, CDR1 MNHEY and CDR2 SVGAGI. CDR3 nucleotides: TGTGCCAGCAGCCCCGGACAGGGACGATGGGATACGCAGTATTTT. Translated, it gives CASSPGQGRWDTQYF.

The chain employs TRBV5-4 and TRBJ1-4; no clear D gene. This CDR3 has 14 amino acids. Looked up from germline, CDR1 is SGHNT and CDR2 is YYREEE (reference sequence). Trimming removed 0 bases from V and 5 bases from J, with 8 bases in between. The CDR3 here is CASSLDRRNEKLFF. CDR3 bases: TGTGCCAGCAGCTTGGACCGGAGAAATGAAAAACTGTTTTTT.